These 18 T cell receptor beta chains came from one sample sequenced in a study of regulatory T cells in long-lasting Graves disease (dated by TCRdb to the early 2020s). Receptor libraries were prepared by multiplex PCR. Instrument used: Illumina HiSeq 4000. CDR3 regions were amplified by Arm-PCR with iRepertoire HTBI primers to construct TCR beta libraries. Starting from the raw public reads, TCRdb applied fastp trimming at Q25, assembled clones with MiXCR and retained in-frame beta chains. Every CDR3 protein is listed once, alongside the most common genes and DNA of its rows. The sample contains approximately 390,000 distinct CDR3 sequences, around 16% of them found a single time. 20% of the sample is held by the ten biggest clonotypes. The time point label on this specimen signifies: newly diagnosed GD, antithyroid drugs for less than 3 months. RNA was extracted from PBMCs in TRIzol for both TCR sequencing and RNA sequencing.

This sample was shared with a second study, whose subject was T cells in Graves' hyperthyroidism and ophthalmopathy.

The starting material was peripheral blood mononuclear cells (PBMCs), obtained at new diagnosis, from a patient treated with antithyroid drugs. The origin of the receptors is a woman aged 18-29 years with Graves disease. Donor details come from another sample of the same person, matched by shared clones.

The genes are TRBV6-2 or TRBV6-3 and TRBJ1-6; 7 positions match TRBD1. This CDR3 spans 13 amino acids. The trim removed 6 bases at V and 10 bases at J, leaving 6 bases unmatched. Germline V gene lookup returns CDR1 MNHEY and CDR2 SVGEGT. CDR3 nucleotides: TGTGCCAGCAGAAAGGGAGGGGGCTCACCCCTCCACTTT. This encodes CASRKGGGSPLHF.

The V gene is TRBV10-2, the J gene TRBJ1-1; D is uncertain. Looked up from germline, CDR1 is WSHSY and CDR2 is SAAADI. The CDR3 loop spans 14 amino acids. Trimming pared 1 base from V and 1 base from J, leaving 7 bases between. The CDR3 loop reads CASSEFTGNTEAFF. In nucleotides, the CDR3 is TGCGCCAGCAGTGAGTTTACCGGGAACACTGAAGCTTTCTTT.

This clonotype was observed once. Since a much larger clone is just one base distant, this may be a read error. This chain uses TRBV6-1 with TRBJ2-3; no clear D. The last part of the DNA fits TRBJ2-1 better; the J call may be wrong. CDR1 and CDR2 (germline): MNHNS, SASEGT. The CDR3 extends over 11 amino acids. Written as DNA, the CDR3 is TGTGCCAGCGCATACACCTACGAGCAGTTCTTC. Protein product: CASAYTYEQFF.

The CDR3 is CASSSGLAGEVGLETQYF. CDR3 nucleotides: TGTGCCAGCAGCTCGGGACTAGCGGGAGAAGTGGGTTTGGAGACCCAGTACTTC. The gene calls are TRBV7-9 and TRBJ2-1; TRBD2 matches at 14 bases. The end of the DNA aligns better with TRBJ2-5, so the J call may be wrong. The germline CDR1 and CDR2 sequences are SEHNR and FQNEAQ (reference sequence). The CDR3 is made up of 18 amino acids.

This clonotype was seen many times. This chain connects TRBV11-2 to TRBJ1-2, with 9 bases fitting TRBD1. Trimming at V came to 4 bases and at J to 1 base, leaving 4 bases not matched to a gene. Germline CDR1 is SGHAT and CDR2 is FQNNGV. The CDR3 spans 15 residues. The CDR3 reads CASSSPGQGNYGYTF. The CDR3 region has the DNA TGTGCCAGCAGCTCGCCGGGACAGGGTAACTATGGCTACACCTTC. Based on the CDR3 plus reference TRBV11-2 and TRBJ1-2, the full variable domain is EAGVAQSPRYKIIEKRQSVAFWCNPISGHATLYWYQQILGQGPKLLIQFQNNGVVDDSQLPKDRFSAERLKGVDSTLKIQPAKLEDSAVYLCASSSPGQGNYGYTFGSGTRLTVV.

This clonotype turned up a few times. This sequence joins TRBV6-1 and TRBJ2-6; the D gene is possibly TRBD2 (6 bases). Per germline, CDR1 MNHNS and CDR2 SASEGT. V dropped 3 bases and J dropped 4 bases, with 10 bases sitting between them. CDR3 length: 15 residues. This chain's CDR3 is CASSDGGVGANVLTF. The CDR3 DNA reads TGTGCCAGCAGTGACGGGGGAGTGGGGGCCAACGTCCTGACTTTC.

This clonotype was seen many times. J is TRBJ2-5 and V is TRBV5-6, with D possibly being TRBD1 (5 bases). V was pared by 4 bases and J by 5 bases, with 6 bases between. The CDR3 spans 11 residues. Germline values: CDR1 SGHDT, CDR2 YYEEEE. Written as DNA, the CDR3 is TGTGCCAGCAGCCACAGGGAGACCCAGTACTTC. Translation: CASSHRETQYF.

This clonotype was counted between two and nine times. V is TRBV5-1 and J is TRBJ2-1; D may be TRBD2 (7 bases). V lost 2 bases and J lost 8, with 20 bases in between. Germline assignment: CDR1 SGHRS and CDR2 YFSETQ. The CDR3 runs to 16 residues. The CDR3 region has the DNA TGCGCCAGCAGCTTTGGCAGGGGAGGGTTGTTGGATGAGCAGTTCTTC. It yields the protein CASSFGRGGLLDEQFF.

This clonotype has more than one count but fewer than ten. The chain is built from TRBV2 and TRBJ2-5; weak D call: TRBD1 (7 bases). The CDR3 has 15 amino acids. Trimming pared 6 bases from V and 7 bases from J, leaving 21 bases between. Germline loops: CDR1 SNHLY, CDR2 FYNNEI. The CDR3 sequence: CASSPGTATGGTQYF. Here the CDR3 DNA reads TGTGCCAGCAGCCCCGGGACAGCGACCGGGGGGACCCAGTACTTC.

As concerns this clonotype: A much larger clone differs from this one at a single base, so this may be a read error. The V gene is TRBV3-1, the J gene TRBJ2-1; D is unresolved. Germline-derived CDR1 and CDR2 are LGHDT and YNNKEL (reference sequence). Between the trimmed V and J ends, which lost 0 bases and 7 bases, there was a span of 7 bases. The CDR3 runs 13 residues. The CDR3 reads CASSQDVGNEQFF. CDR3 coding DNA: TGTGCCAGCAGCCAAGATGTAGGGAATGAGCAGTTCTTC.

The chain uses TRBV19 and TRBJ1-1, with D tentatively TRBD1 (5 bases). The CDR3 length is 15 residues. Germline CDR1 and CDR2: LNHDA and SQIVND (reference sequence). V dropped 3 bases and J dropped 2 bases, with 13 bases sitting between them. The CDR3 nucleotides are TGTGCCAGTAGTATCGTGGGTAGGGGAAACACTGAAGCTTTCTTT. Protein: CASSIVGRGNTEAFF.

At least ten counts were recorded for this clonotype. The CDR3 region has the DNA TGCAGTGCTAGTCATCAGAGGAAGGGGGCTAGCAATCAGCCCCAGCATTTT. It translates to CSASHQRKGASNQPQHF. J is TRBJ1-5 and V is TRBV20-1, with 7 bases matching TRBD1. J was trimmed by 0 bases and V by 3 bases; bases with no gene match: 11. The CDR3 has 17 amino acids. Per the germline V gene, CDR1 is DFQATT and CDR2 is SNEGSKA (reference sequence).

This clonotype was found many times. This chain links TRBV28 with TRBJ1-5, with a weak D call TRBD1 (6 bases). V lost 6 bases, J lost 3 bases, and 15 bases lay in between. The CDR3 is 15 residues long. The germline V gene has CDR1 MDHEN and CDR2 SYDVKM. CDR3: CASSPRGGVNQPQHF. The CDR3 coding sequence is TGTGCCAGCAGCCCTAGGGGGGGAGTCAATCAGCCCCAGCATTTT.

This chain joins TRBV10-3 and TRBJ2-3, with D possibly matching TRBD1 (5 bases). The CDR3 totals 14 residues. V lost 3 bases and J 0 bases, leaving 7 bases between the germline ends. Germline-derived CDR1 and CDR2 are ENHRY and SYGVKD. The CDR3 bases are TGTGCCATCAGTGACCCAGGGAGCACAGATACGCAGTATTTT. This gives the protein CAISDPGSTDTQYF.

This clonotype has a handful of counts. The chain combines TRBV14 with TRBJ2-7; D is unresolved. The V gene lost 2 bases and the J gene lost 4 bases, with 12 bases spanning the gap. CDR1 is SGHDN, CDR2 FVKESK, per germline. The CDR3 is made up of 14 amino acids. CDR3 amino acids: CASSQKGPAYEQYF. The DNA of the CDR3 is TGTGCCAGCAGCCAAAAGGGCCCAGCTTACGAGCAGTACTTC.

This chain connects TRBV2 to TRBJ1-4; TRBD1 aligns across 8 bases. CDR3 length: 18 amino acids. After removal of 5 bases from V and 5 bases from J, the junction contained 16 bases not matched to a gene. Germline-derived CDR1 and CDR2 are SNHLY and FYNNEI. CDR3 nucleotide sequence: TGTGCCAGCAGTTTGTCCGGGACAGGAGCCGCCTCAAATGAAAAACTGTTTTTT. Translation gives CASSLSGTGAASNEKLFF.

In regard to this clonotype: This may stem from a read error, because a much larger clone lies one nucleotide away. This rearrangement joins TRBV12-3 or TRBV12-4 to TRBJ1-4; D is perhaps TRBD1 (6 bases). V lost 6 bases to trimming and J lost 7 bases, with 15 bases between them. CDR3 length: 14 residues. The CDR3 loop is CASRDGGPGEKLFF. The CDR3 DNA is TGTGCCAGCAGGGATGGGGGGCCTGGTGAAAAACTGTTTTTT.

V is TRBV7-9 and J is TRBJ1-2; D gene uncertain. The CDR3 is 15 residues long. Looked up from germline, CDR1 is SEHNR and CDR2 is FQNEAQ (reference sequence). Trimming stripped 0 bases from V and 5 bases from J, with 13 bases between. The CDR3 loop reads CASSLAAGSIYGYTF. The CDR3 DNA is TGTGCCAGCAGCTTAGCCGCAGGCAGTATATATGGCTACACCTTC.